A selection of T cell receptor beta chains follows, all from one sample in a study of cytomegalovirus exposure and HLA in healthy donors. The method was immunoSEQ multiplex PCR; TCRdb's version includes in-frame clones alone and lacks a portion of them. The sample shows over 65,000 clones, just under 80% of them seen only once. The material sequenced was PBMCs. These receptors came from a man aged 35 to 55 in good health and CMV-seronegative. Each CDR3 is given with its conserved first and last residue. A D gene is named only where the DNA matches it firmly. Only some rows state a clone size, as once, few, many or a class for expanded clones.

clone size	D gene	V gene	J gene	CDR3 DNA	CDR3 protein
NA	NA	TRBV7-9	TRBJ1-1	TGTGCCACCCGACAGGAGAACACTGAAGCTTTCTTT	CATRQENTEAFF
NA	NA	TRBV5-8	TRBJ2-1	TGTGCCAGCAGCCGCAACCGGGGGAGCCCGTACAATGAGCAGTTCTTC	CASSRNRGSPYNEQFF
NA	TRBD1	TRBV5-6	TRBJ2-7	TGTGCCAGCAGACGGACAGGGGGCTTCTACGAGCAGTACTTC	CASRRTGGFYEQYF
NA	TRBD1	TRBV7-2	TRBJ1-2	TGTGCCAGCAGCACCACAGGGGGTACTAACTATGGCTACACCTTC	CASSTTGGTNYGYTF
few	TRBD2	TRBV2	TRBJ2-1	TGTGCCAGCAGTGTACTGGCGGGAGGGCTCTTCTTC	CASSVLAGGLFF
NA	TRBD1	TRBV7-2	TRBJ1-2	TGTGCCAGCAGCTTAGGGTTGGGACAGGGGGCCCATGGCTACACCTTC	CASSLGLGQGAHGYTF
NA	TRBD1	TRBV2	TRBJ2-7	TGTGCCAGCAGTGAAAGGACAGGGGGCAACGAGCAGTACTTC	CASSERTGGNEQYF
NA	TRBD1	TRBV18	TRBJ1-1	TGTGCCAGCTCACCACGGACAGGGAGGGACACTGAAGCTTTCTTT	CASSPRTGRDTEAFF
NA	NA	TRBV19	TRBJ1-4	TGTGCCAGTAGTATTTGGGGAGCAACTAATGAAAAACTGTTTTTT	CASSIWGATNEKLFF
NA	NA	TRBV6-6	TRBJ1-1	TGTGCCAGCAGTGAAAACGCAGGAGCTTTCTTT	CASSENAGAFF
NA	NA	TRBV5-1	TRBJ1-1	TGCGCCAGCAAGTCCGGGCCGGAGGGCGCTGAAGCTTTCTTT	CASKSGPEGAEAFF
NA	NA	TRBV11-2	TRBJ2-1	TGTGCCAGCAGCTTGGCTAGCGTCGATGAGCAGTTCTTC	CASSLASVDEQFF
medium-sized	TRBD1	TRBV2	TRBJ2-7	TGTGCCAGCAGTGCTCCCCCGGACAGGATAACCAACGAGCAGTACTTC	CASSAPPDRITNEQYF
NA	TRBD2	TRBV10-3	TRBJ2-7	TGTGCCATCAGGGGAGGGGATCTGACAAGCGAGCAGTACTTC	CAIRGGDLTSEQYF
NA	NA	TRBV11-2	TRBJ2-4	TGTGCCAGCAGCTTAGGCGGGGGCCAAAACATTCAGTACTTC	CASSLGGGQNIQYF
NA	TRBD2	TRBV15	TRBJ2-7	TGTGCCACCAGCAGCCAGCGGGGGGACTACGAGCAGTACTTC	CATSSQRGDYEQYF
NA	TRBD1	TRBV7-9	TRBJ1-1	TGTGCCAGCAGCCGCACGACAGGGGTGAGAACTGAAGCTTTCTTT	CASSRTTGVRTEAFF
NA	NA	TRBV6-1	TRBJ1-5	TGTGCCGGGGGGGCGGGGCGAGATCAGCCCCAGCATTTT	CAGGAGRDQPQHF
NA	NA	TRBV20-1	TRBJ2-1	TGCAGTGACTACACCTACAATGAGCAGTTCTTC	CSDYTYNEQFF
NA	TRBD1	TRBV2	TRBJ2-7	TGTGCCAGCAGCCGGGACAGGGTCTACGAGCAGTACTTC	CASSRDRVYEQYF
once	NA	TRBV29-1	TRBJ2-7	TGCAGCGTTGGGCAGGGAGGACCCTACGAGCAGTACTTC	CSVGQGGPYEQYF
NA	TRBD2	TRBV4-1	TRBJ2-1	TGCGCCAGCAGCTACAGGACTAGCGGGGTGACGTCCTACAATGAGCAGTTCTTC	CASSYRTSGVTSYNEQFF
NA	TRBD2	TRBV13	TRBJ2-1	TGTGCCAGCAGCTTAAGCGCGGGGGGGCTCGATGAGCAGTTCTTC	CASSLSAGGLDEQFF